The T cell receptor (beta chain) under discussion was sequenced for a study of blood T cell repertoires in COVID-19. About the research overall: Researchers got acute and convalescent COVID-19 samples from the United States, Italy and Spain. PBMCs, B-cell-depleted T cells, or T cells were the source of the cDNA or gDNA that made up the material.

CDR3 length: 15 residues. V gave up 2 bases and J gave up 2 bases, with 10 bases separating them. Germline-derived CDR1 and CDR2 are PRHDT and FYEKMQ (reference sequence). Per the original data handling: Nucleated cell number was recorded as an estimate derived from reference gene primer amplification. Repertoires were generated with immunoSEQ multiplex PCR, while TCRdb's copy carries only in-frame clones and drops some. Clone size and the V and J calls come from that table; the DNA yielded D and trimming. Among about 170,000 clones listed, 90% were seen once. The clonotype was recovered from a man aged 45-65 years with acute or convalescent COVID-19. Sequencing used peripheral blood. The chain couples TRBV13 to TRBJ1-3; D gene unclear. The CDR3 reads CASSLTGYTGNTIYF. The DNA for the CDR3 is TGTGCCAGCAGCTTAACGGGTTACACTGGAAACACCATATATTTT.